The 27 T cell receptor beta chains below come from one sample, sequenced in a study of cytomegalovirus exposure and HLA in healthy donors. The PCR contained 60 Vbeta and 13 Jbeta primers. Assay: immunoSEQ multiplex PCR; the TCRdb copy retains only in-frame clones and omits some. This sample's table reports 40,000 to 60,000 clones. The source material was PBMCs. The receptors come from a female donor in good health and CMV-seronegative.

The CDR3 DNA follows: TGCGCCAGCAGCCAAGAGTATTCGGGACTAGACCAAGAGACCCAGTACTTC. It encodes CASSQEYSGLDQETQYF. The chain joins TRBV4-1 to TRBJ2-5; 8 nucleotides line up with TRBD2. This CDR3 is built from 17 residues. Trimming removed 0 bases from V and 0 bases from J; junction bases left unmatched: 6. Germline V gene lookup returns CDR1 MGHRA and CDR2 YSYEKL.

The CDR3 region has the DNA TGTGCCACCAGCAGAGCGGACAGGGTTAAACAGCCCCAGCATTTT. As protein: CATSRADRVKQPQHF. This chain connects TRBV15 to TRBJ1-5; 8 bases line up with TRBD1. The CDR3 has 15 residues. The junction had 6 bases not matched to a gene; V was cut back by 1 base and J by 7 bases. The germline V gene encodes CDR1 LNHNV and CDR2 YYDKDF (reference sequence).

This chain joins TRBV11-2 and TRBJ2-1; 9 bases are a match to TRBD2. Germline lookup yields CDR1 SGHAT and CDR2 FQNNGV. The CDR3 has 15 amino acids. After removal of 5 bases from V and 8 bases from J, the junction contained 10 bases not matched to a gene. The DNA of the CDR3 is TGTGCCAGCAGCACAATCGGCGGGAGGGCCCATGAGCAGTTCTTC. Amino acids: CASSTIGGRAHEQFF. Full variable domain (rest looked up from reference TRBV11-2 and TRBJ2-1): EAGVAQSPRYKIIEKRQSVAFWCNPISGHATLYWYQQILGQGPKLLIQFQNNGVVDDSQLPKDRFSAERLKGVDSTLKIQPAKLEDSAVYLCASSTIGGRAHEQFFGPGTRLTVL.

The rearrangement joins TRBV30 to TRBJ2-3, with TRBD2 matching over 8 bases. The CDR3 runs to 14 residues. The germline V gene has CDR1 GTSNPN and CDR2 SVGIG (reference sequence). Trimming at V came to 2 bases and at J to 1 base, leaving 2 bases not matched to a gene. In DNA form, the CDR3 reads TGTGCCTGGAGTCGGCGGGGGGGCACAGATACGCAGTATTTT. Translating it yields CAWSRRGGTDTQYF. The full variable domain, rest sourced from reference TRBV30 and TRBJ2-3, is SQTIHQWPATLVQPVGSPLSLECTVEGTSNPNLYWYRQAAGRGLQLLFYSVGIGQISSEVPQNLSASRPQDRQFILSSKKLLLSDSGFYLCAWSRRGGTDTQYFGPGTRLTVL.

This chain joins TRBV9 and TRBJ2-1, with TRBD2 identical over 9 bases. This CDR3 spans 16 amino acids. The ends lost 0 bases at V and 6 bases at J; junction bases unmatched: 7. Germline V gene lookup returns CDR1 SGDLS and CDR2 YYNGEE. Here the CDR3 DNA reads TGTGCCAGCAGCGTAGAGGCGGGAGGGCCGACCAATGAGCAGTTCTTC. Translated: CASSVEAGGPTNEQFF.

The CDR3 sequence: CASSDGHVLSPLHF. CDR3 bases: TGTGCCAGCAGTGACGGACACGTTCTTTCACCCCTCCACTTT. This rearrangement joins TRBV25-1 to TRBJ1-6, with D maybe TRBD1 (5 bases). V was cut by 3 bases and J by 9 bases, with 12 bases left in between. The CDR3 consists of 14 residues. Germline V gene lookup returns CDR1 MGHDK and CDR2 SYGVNS.

The V and J genes are TRBV29-1 and TRBJ1-2; 8 nucleotides line up with TRBD1. Germline V gene lookup returns CDR1 SQVTM and CDR2 ANQGSEA. The CDR3 runs 11 residues. The CDR3 sequence: CSATGGRGYTF. DNA for the CDR3: TGCAGTGCAACAGGGGGTCGGGGCTACACCTTC.

The chain uses TRBV7-9 and TRBJ2-3, with TRBD2 matching 13 bases. Germline CDR1 and CDR2: SEHNR and FQNEAQ (reference sequence). The ends lost 5 bases at V and 4 bases at J; junction bases unmatched: 12. The CDR3 sequence is 18 residues long. DNA of the CDR3: TGTGCCAGCAGCGGACCGACTAGCGGGAGGCGTACACCAGATACGCAGTATTTT. Its protein is CASSGPTSGRRTPDTQYF.

V usage is TRBV29-1 and J usage is TRBJ2-5, with a possible D match to TRBD1 (8 bases). V gave up 5 bases and J gave up 5 bases, with 12 bases separating them. The germline CDR1 and CDR2 sequences are SQVTM and ANQGSEA. The length of the CDR3 is 12 residues. The CDR3 spells CSVTGGDETQYF. For the CDR3, the DNA is TGCAGCGTTACAGGGGGGGACGAGACCCAGTACTTC.

V gene TRBV19 combines with J gene TRBJ1-5; the D is unclear. Germline V gives CDR1 LNHDA, CDR2 SQIVND (reference sequence). The CDR3 has 15 residues. Trimming stripped 3 bases from V and 0 bases from J, with 9 bases between. The CDR3 is CASSMLADSNQPQHF. The CDR3 DNA sequence: TGTGCCAGTAGTATGTTGGCAGATAGCAATCAGCCCCAGCATTTT. The full variable domain, rest sourced from reference TRBV19 and TRBJ1-5, is DGGITQSPKYLFRKEGQNVTLSCEQNLNHDAMYWYRQDPGQGLRLIYYSQIVNDFQKGDIAEGYSVSREKKESFPLTVTSAQKNPTAFYLCASSMLADSNQPQHFGDGTRLSIL.

The V and J genes are TRBV30 and TRBJ2-3, with 7 bases aligning to TRBD1. J was trimmed by 0 bases and V by 3 bases; bases with no gene match: 3. In germline, CDR1 is GTSNPN, CDR2 SVGIG (reference sequence). The length of the CDR3 is 14 residues. CDR3 region: CAWRTGASTDTQYF. CDR3 DNA: TGTGCCTGGAGAACAGGGGCTAGCACAGATACGCAGTATTTT.

V gene TRBV7-2 combines with J gene TRBJ1-5; no reliable D call. Trimming pared 1 base from V and 0 bases from J, leaving 7 bases between. This CDR3 is built from 15 residues. The germline gives CDR1 SGHTA, CDR2 FQGNSA. CDR3 nucleotide sequence: TGTGCCAGCAGCTTAGGGAGGTATAGCAATCAGCCCCAGCATTTT. It translates to CASSLGRYSNQPQHF.

The chain links TRBV11-2 to TRBJ2-5; the D is unclear. CDR1 SGHAT and CDR2 FQNNGV come from the germline V gene. CDR3 size: 12 residues. V was shortened by 1 base and J by 4 bases, with 4 bases between the two germline ends. The CDR3 coding sequence is TGTGCCAGCAGCTTAGTGCGAGAGACCCAGTACTTC. It encodes CASSLVRETQYF.

The chain couples TRBV9 to TRBJ1-1; possibly TRBD1 for D (5 bases). CDR1 is SGDLS and CDR2 is YYNGEE in the germline V gene. Trimming left V 3 bases short and J 6 bases short, with 12 bases between. The CDR3 has 13 residues. The CDR3 is CASSATGLPEAFF. CDR3 DNA: TGTGCCAGCAGCGCCACAGGTTTACCTGAAGCTTTCTTT.

The chain employs TRBV5-1 and TRBJ2-5; 7 bases are shared with TRBD1. The V gene's germline CDR1 is SGHRS and CDR2 YFSETQ. V lost 4 bases to trimming and J lost 2 bases; unmatched junction nucleotides: 2. The length of the CDR3 is 13 residues. The CDR3 spells CASSPGQQETQYF. DNA of the CDR3: TGCGCCAGCAGCCCGGGACAGCAAGAGACCCAGTACTTC.

The gene calls are TRBV5-1 and TRBJ1-4; TRBD1 aligns across 9 bases. The CDR3 spans 14 residues. V trimming: 4 bases; J trimming: 7 bases; junction bases outside the gene matches: 5. Germline CDR1 and CDR2: SGHRS and YFSETQ. The CDR3 sequence is CASSQTQGAEKLFF. DNA of the CDR3: TGCGCCAGCAGCCAGACACAGGGGGCTGAAAAACTGTTTTTT.

The chain links TRBV29-1 to TRBJ2-1; 8 bases align to TRBD2. This CDR3 contains 14 residues. Germline CDR1 reads SQVTM; CDR2 reads ANQGSEA. Trimming at V came to 1 base and at J to 6 bases, leaving 5 bases not matched to a gene. CDR3: CSVEARGGGNEQFF. The CDR3 coding sequence is TGCAGCGTTGAAGCTCGGGGGGGTGGCAATGAGCAGTTCTTC.

The V call is TRBV18, the J call TRBJ1-2; 9 bases match TRBD1. Germline CDR1 reads KGHSH; CDR2 reads LQKENI. Trimming cost V 5 bases and J 7 bases; bases outside gene matches: 5. The length of the CDR3 is 13 residues. DNA of the CDR3: TGTGCCAGCTCATTACAGGGGGCTGGTGGCTACACCTTC. This encodes CASSLQGAGGYTF.

The rearrangement links TRBV29-1 to TRBJ2-3; the match to TRBD2 covers 14 bases. This CDR3 has 17 amino acids. The germline gives CDR1 SQVTM, CDR2 ANQGSEA. The ends lost 4 bases at V and 4 bases at J; junction bases unmatched: 10. DNA for the CDR3: TGCAGCGTTGCCCCCCGACTGACTAGCGGGGGGGCAGATACGCAGTATTTT. Protein sequence: CSVAPRLTSGGADTQYF.

The chain has TRBV2 and TRBJ1-2; maybe TRBD1 (6 bases). The CDR3 spans 14 residues. Germline CDR1 and CDR2: SNHLY and FYNNEI. The ends were cut back, 3 bases at V and 1 base at J, with 9 bases in the middle. The CDR3 reads CASSDQGINYGYTF. The CDR3 nucleotides read TGTGCCAGCAGTGATCAGGGGATTAACTATGGCTACACCTTC.

The rearrangement joins TRBV9 to TRBJ2-1, with TRBD2 matching 8 bases. The CDR3 contains 15 residues. The J segment lost 5 bases and the V segment lost 0 bases, leaving 4 bases of the junction unmatched. The germline V gene encodes CDR1 SGDLS and CDR2 YYNGEE. The CDR3 bases are TGTGCCAGCAGCGTAGGCGGGAGGAACCACAATGAGCAGTTCTTC. The encoded protein is CASSVGGRNHNEQFF.

In DNA form, the CDR3 reads TGTGCCTCGACTAGCGGGGGGGCCTACGAGCAGTACTTC. Protein sequence: CASTSGGAYEQYF. The V and J genes are TRBV25-1 and TRBJ2-7; 14 bases agree with TRBD2. The V segment lost 11 bases and the J segment 2 bases; nucleotides outside the gene matches: 2. Germline V CDR1 and CDR2: MGHDK, SYGVNS. This CDR3 contains 13 residues.

The chain has TRBV7-9 and TRBJ2-7, with D possibly TRBD2 on 6 matching bases. Deletions cut 8 bases from V and 3 bases from J, with 11 bases between. The CDR3 runs 12 residues. From germline, CDR1 is SEHNR and CDR2 FQNEAQ (reference sequence). The CDR3 loop is CASSAEGYEQYF. DNA of the CDR3: TGTGCCAGCTCGGCGGAGGGCTACGAGCAGTACTTC.

The V gene is TRBV6-1, the J gene TRBJ1-2; D call uncertain. From germline, CDR1 is MNHNS and CDR2 SASEGT. Deletions cut 4 bases from V and 0 bases from J, with 18 bases between. The CDR3 is made up of 17 amino acids. CDR3 protein: CASSALEGTITNYGYTF. In DNA, the CDR3 is TGTGCCAGCAGTGCCCTTGAGGGTACTATTACTAACTATGGCTACACCTTC.

The chain combines TRBV6-4 with TRBJ2-2; TRBD1 might be the D (6 bases). Trimming shortened V by 0 bases and J by 6 bases, and 14 bases separated the two germline ends. The germline gives CDR1 MRHNA, CDR2 SNTAGT. The CDR3 extends over 16 amino acids. CDR3: CASSDSVGAQAGELFF. The CDR3 nucleotides read TGTGCCAGCAGTGACTCGGTGGGGGCTCAGGCCGGGGAGCTGTTTTTT.

The J gene is TRBJ2-1, the V gene TRBV9, with 7 bases matching TRBD2. The junction had 6 bases not matched to a gene; V was cut back by 3 bases and J by 6 bases. CDR3 size: 14 residues. Germline V gene lookup returns CDR1 SGDLS and CDR2 YYNGEE. CDR3: CASSASGASNEQFF. Here the CDR3 DNA reads TGTGCCAGCAGCGCGAGCGGGGCGAGCAATGAGCAGTTCTTC.

The gene calls are TRBV13 and TRBJ1-2; D is possibly TRBD1 (5 bases). The CDR3 loop spans 17 amino acids. Germline V lookup: CDR1 PRHDT, CDR2 FYEKMQ (reference sequence). Between the trimmed V and J ends, which lost 0 bases and 1 base, there was a span of 15 bases. CDR3 in DNA: TGTGCCAGCAGCTTAGGACAGGCCCTCCCTATTAACTATGGCTACACCTTC. Its protein is CASSLGQALPINYGYTF.